Detailed here is one TCR beta chain. No cognate antigen has been identified for it. The sample holds no much larger clone one base away, and base qualities are not on file. Using the deep immunoSEQ assay, TCR CDR3 regions were amplified from genomic DNA by multiplex PCR. For each cell subset, the extracted genomic DNA was distributed evenly across all wells of several immunoSEQ 96-well plates, and each plate served as one replicate. For sorted subsets, around 0.2 ug genomic DNA, equal to 30,000 or so T cell genomes, was loaded into each replicate PCR. Purified libraries were measured with a Qubit 3.0 fluorometer, size-checked on a Bioanalyzer 2100, and measured again with the KAPA Library Quantification kit. Each immunoSEQ 96-well plate was sequenced on its own single-read 150-cycle Illumina NextSeq 550 flow cell. The paper's data handling went like this. Because the immunoSEQ output included only junctional sequences and no quality scores, the filtering could not be the same as the filtering used for full-length reads. To assign V/J genes and CDR3, sequences were annotated using PyIR, a Python wrapper for IgBLAST v1.9, with IMGT germline references. Reads were removed for weak V/J assignments (E-value above 1e-6), missing CDR3, stop codons, out-of-frame junctions, or ambiguous translated residues. V3J clonotypes were defined as sequences sharing an identical inferred V gene, J gene, and CDR3 amino acid sequence. The percentage overlap between two repertoires was calculated by dividing the number of shared unique clonotypes by the size of the smaller repertoire. Repertoire richness was assessed with RTK rarefaction, the Chao1 estimator, and Recon v2.1 estimates of unobserved clonotypes. Generation probabilities were computed with OLGA for all TCRbeta clonotypes obtained by the gDNA method from several donors. TCRdb limited this immuneACCESS table to in-frame rearrangements with V and J called. A share of clones is missing; checked studies link under half to unresolved V genes, and the rest is unexplained. From that table come the V and J calls and clone size; the DNA was used to work out D and trimming. The sample yields hundreds of thousands of clones; approximately 96% were counted once. Together, the top ten hold around 0.1% of the sample.

Trimming leaves V shorter by 3 bases and J shorter by 8 bases, with the junction holding 8 bases beyond the gene matches. Its CDR3 holds 15 amino acids, cysteine through phenylalanine. The CDR3 DNA has 45 bases and is translated from base 1. CDR1 and CDR2, per the germline V gene, are SGHVS and FNYEAQ. For the CD8 naive samples, CD45RO-negative cells were positively selected for CCR7, yielding a CD45RA+CCR7+ population from which TemRA cells were excluded. The donors were healthy, HIV-negative adults with no recently reported acute infections or vaccinations. Only Caucasian adults living in Nashville, Tennessee, USA were represented among the donors. Blood was collected by leukapheresis, and PBMCs were isolated by Ficoll-Histopaque density gradient centrifugation and then cryopreserved in liquid nitrogen vapor phase. Analytical flow cytometry was used to check the purity and quantity of each magnetically sorted T cell population. From each sorted fraction, genomic DNA was isolated and quantified by UV absorbance on a Nanodrop 2000c.

The sample is drawn from a study of shared clonotypes between healthy human individuals (dated by TCRdb to about 2020). With regard to the full study: The cohort included three men and a couple of women between 18 and 49 years of age. For each donor, CD4 naive and CD4 memory were each given three plates, CD8 naive was given two plates, and CD8 memory was given one plate. Blood TCR repertoires of five healthy adults were deeply sequenced to estimate repertoire size and the extent of clonotype sharing between individuals. To increase sequencing depth and limit assay-specific biases, different laboratories used diverse techniques to prepare libraries and sequence TCR repertoires. Per donor, leukapheresis produced somewhere between about 0.9 and 10 billion PBMCs. Summary of the overall study and its limitations: Incomplete sequencing was indicated by rarefaction of sorted-subset datasets, despite the large sequencing depth. Compared with non-shared clonotypes, the clonotypes found in all four sorted-subset donors had higher generation probabilities. Pairwise subsampling indicated that sequencing depth was expected to affect the degree of clonotype sharing among donors. Larger estimated clonotype richness was generally found for naive subsets than for memory subsets. Only blood was sampled, and tissue TCR repertoires likely differ from those in blood. Because the study included a small number of donors, the genetic and exposure-history diversity represented was limited. Across a few donors, around 5% of naive CD4, approximately 3.6% of naive CD8, approximately 2.5% of memory CD4, and roughly 0.41% of memory CD8 clonotypes were shared.

The sequence derives from a woman aged 25-40 years in good health. Sequencing was done on a sample of naive CD8+ T cells sorted from blood. The cell subset or site label of this sample denotes: CD45RA+CCR7+. In this chain, TRBV7-6 is recombined with TRBJ2-1; 9 bases in the middle match TRBD2. The nucleotide sequence reads as follows: TGTGCCAGCAGCTTGAGTAGCGGGAGAGGTCATGAGCAGTTCTTC. Its protein product is CASSLSSGRGHEQFF.